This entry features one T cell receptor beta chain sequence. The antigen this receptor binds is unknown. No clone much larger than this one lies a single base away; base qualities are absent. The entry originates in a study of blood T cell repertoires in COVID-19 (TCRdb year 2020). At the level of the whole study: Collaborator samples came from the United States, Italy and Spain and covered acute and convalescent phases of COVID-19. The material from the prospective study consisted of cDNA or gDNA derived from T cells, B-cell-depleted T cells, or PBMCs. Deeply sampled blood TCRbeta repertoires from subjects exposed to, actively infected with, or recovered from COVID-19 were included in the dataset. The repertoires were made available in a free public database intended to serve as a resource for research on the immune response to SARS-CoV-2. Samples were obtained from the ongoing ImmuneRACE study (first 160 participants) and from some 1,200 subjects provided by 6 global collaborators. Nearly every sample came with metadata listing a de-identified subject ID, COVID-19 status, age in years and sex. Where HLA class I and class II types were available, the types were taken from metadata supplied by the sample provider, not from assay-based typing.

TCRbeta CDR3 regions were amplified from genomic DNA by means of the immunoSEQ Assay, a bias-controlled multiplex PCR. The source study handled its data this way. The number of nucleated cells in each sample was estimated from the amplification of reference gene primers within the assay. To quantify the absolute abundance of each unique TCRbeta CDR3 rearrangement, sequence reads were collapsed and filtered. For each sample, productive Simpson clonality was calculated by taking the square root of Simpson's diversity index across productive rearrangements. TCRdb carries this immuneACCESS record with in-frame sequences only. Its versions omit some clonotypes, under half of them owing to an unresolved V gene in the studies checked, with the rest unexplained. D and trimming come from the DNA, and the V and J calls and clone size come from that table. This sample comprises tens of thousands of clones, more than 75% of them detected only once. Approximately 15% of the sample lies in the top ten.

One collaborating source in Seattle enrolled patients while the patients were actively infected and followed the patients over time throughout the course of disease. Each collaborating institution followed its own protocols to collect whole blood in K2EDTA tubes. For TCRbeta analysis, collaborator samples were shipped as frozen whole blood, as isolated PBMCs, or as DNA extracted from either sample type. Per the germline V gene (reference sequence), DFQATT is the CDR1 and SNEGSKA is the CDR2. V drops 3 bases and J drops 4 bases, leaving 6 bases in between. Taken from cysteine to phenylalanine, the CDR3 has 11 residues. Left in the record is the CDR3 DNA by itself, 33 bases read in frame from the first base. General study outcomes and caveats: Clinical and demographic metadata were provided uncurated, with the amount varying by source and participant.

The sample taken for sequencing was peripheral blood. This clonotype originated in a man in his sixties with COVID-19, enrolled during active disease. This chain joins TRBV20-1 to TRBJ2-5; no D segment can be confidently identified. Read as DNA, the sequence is TGCAGTGCTAGGAGATCAGAGACCCAGTACTTC. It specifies CSARRSETQYF.